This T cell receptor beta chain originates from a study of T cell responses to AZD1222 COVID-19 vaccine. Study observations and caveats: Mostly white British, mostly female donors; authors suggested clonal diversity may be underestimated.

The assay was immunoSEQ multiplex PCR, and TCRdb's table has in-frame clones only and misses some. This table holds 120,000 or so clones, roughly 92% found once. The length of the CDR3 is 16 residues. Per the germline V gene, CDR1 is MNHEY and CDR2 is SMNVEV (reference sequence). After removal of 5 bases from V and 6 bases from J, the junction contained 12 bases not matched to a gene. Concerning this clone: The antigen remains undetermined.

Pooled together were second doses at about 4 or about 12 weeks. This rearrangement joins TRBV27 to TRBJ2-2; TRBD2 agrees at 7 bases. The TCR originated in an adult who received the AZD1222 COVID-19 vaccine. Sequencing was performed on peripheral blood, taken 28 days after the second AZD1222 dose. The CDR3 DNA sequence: TGTGCCAGCAGTCCTCTACCATGGGCGGGGGCCGGGGAGCTGTTTTTT. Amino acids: CASSPLPWAGAGELFF.